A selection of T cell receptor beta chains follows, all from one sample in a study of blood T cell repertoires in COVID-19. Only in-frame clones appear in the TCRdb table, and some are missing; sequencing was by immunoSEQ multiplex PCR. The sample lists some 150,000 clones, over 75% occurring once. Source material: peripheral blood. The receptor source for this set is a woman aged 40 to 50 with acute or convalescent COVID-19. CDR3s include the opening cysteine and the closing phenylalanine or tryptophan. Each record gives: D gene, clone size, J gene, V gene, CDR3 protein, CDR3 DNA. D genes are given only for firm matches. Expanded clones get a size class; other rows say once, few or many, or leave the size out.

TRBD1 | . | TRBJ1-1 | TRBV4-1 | CASSQEPRGYTEAFF | TGCGCCAGCAGCCAAGAGCCCAGGGGGTACACTGAAGCTTTCTTT
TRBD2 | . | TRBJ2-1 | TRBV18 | CASSHNLAGGPKNNEQFF | TGTGCCAGCTCACACAATTTAGCGGGAGGGCCTAAGAACAATGAGCAGTTCTTC
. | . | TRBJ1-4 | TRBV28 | CASSLQGMGEKLFF | TGTGCCAGCAGTTTACAGGGCATGGGTGAAAAACTGTTTTTT
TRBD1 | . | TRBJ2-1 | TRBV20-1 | CSASIGLAGGKDEQFF | TGCAGTGCTAGTATCGGGTTGGCAGGGGGTAAGGATGAGCAGTTCTTC
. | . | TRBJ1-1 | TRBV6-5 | CASSFRTSMNTEAFF | TGTGCCAGCAGCTTCCGGACATCGATGAACACTGAAGCTTTCTTT
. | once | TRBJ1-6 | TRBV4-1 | CASSQALQDNSPLHF | TGCGCCAGCAGCCAAGCCCTGCAGGATAATTCACCCCTCCACTTT
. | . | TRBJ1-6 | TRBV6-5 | CASSYSLQTDSSPLHF | TGTGCCAGCAGTTACTCGCTTCAGACAGACTCTTCACCCCTCCACTTT
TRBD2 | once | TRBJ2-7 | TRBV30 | CAWSTGTTYYEQYF | TGTGCCTGGAGCACCGGGACTACATACTACGAGCAGTACTTC
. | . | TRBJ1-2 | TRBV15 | CATSRVTRQVNGYTF | TGTGCCACCAGCAGAGTCACTAGACAGGTGAATGGCTACACCTTC
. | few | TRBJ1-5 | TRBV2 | CASSETVYQPQHF | TGTGCCAGCAGTGAAACAGTCTATCAGCCCCAGCATTTT
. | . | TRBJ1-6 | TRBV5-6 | CASSLSQGRARSPLHF | TGTGCCAGCAGCTTGAGTCAAGGCAGGGCCCGTTCACCCCTCCACTTT
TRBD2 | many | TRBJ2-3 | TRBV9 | CASSVDSGTWRDTQYF | TGTGCCAGCAGCGTAGACAGCGGGACTTGGAGGGATACGCAGTATTTT
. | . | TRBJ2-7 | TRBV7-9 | CASSPRTNPYEQYF | TGTGCCAGCAGCCCACGGACAAACCCCTACGAGCAGTACTTC
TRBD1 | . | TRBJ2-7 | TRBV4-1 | CASSQDLTGQGTYEQYF | TGCGCCAGCAGCCAAGATCTCACCGGACAGGGGACATACGAGCAGTACTTC
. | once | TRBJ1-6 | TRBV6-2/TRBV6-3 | CASSQQGEGSPLHF | TGTGCCAGCAGTCAACAGGGTGAAGGCTCACCCCTCCACTTT
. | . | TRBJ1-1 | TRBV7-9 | CASSPWREATEAFF | TGTGCCAGCAGCCCCTGGCGTGAGGCCACTGAAGCTTTCTTT
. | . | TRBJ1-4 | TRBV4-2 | CASSQDSNEKLFF | TGTGCCAGCAGCCAAGACAGTAATGAAAAACTGTTTTTT
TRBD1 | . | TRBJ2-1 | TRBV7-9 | CASSWPGQGPNEQFF | TGTGCCAGCAGCTGGCCGGGACAGGGGCCCAATGAGCAGTTCTTC
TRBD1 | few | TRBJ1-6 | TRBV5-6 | CASSLLSGGFIGINSPLHF | TGTGCCAGCAGCTTGTTGTCAGGGGGGTTCATCGGGATTAATTCACCCCTCCACTTT
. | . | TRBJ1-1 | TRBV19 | CASSIGEGTEAFF | TGTGCCAGTAGTATTGGGGAGGGCACTGAAGCTTTCTTT
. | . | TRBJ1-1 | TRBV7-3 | CASSLGPTGNTEAFF | TGTGCCAGCAGCTTAGGGCCTACAGGCAACACTGAAGCTTTCTTT
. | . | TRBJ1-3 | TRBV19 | CASSGQQGPRSGNTIYF | TGTGCCAGTAGTGGACAACAGGGCCCCCGCTCTGGAAACACCATATATTTT
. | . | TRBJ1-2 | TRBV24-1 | CATSDVQGDYYGYTF | TGTGCCACCAGTGATGTACAGGGAGATTACTATGGCTACACCTTC
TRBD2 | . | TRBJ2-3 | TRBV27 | CASSPGTISTDTQYF | TGTGCCAGCAGCCCCGGGACTATAAGCACAGATACGCAGTATTTT
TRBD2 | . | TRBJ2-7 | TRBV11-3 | CASSLPRTSGLYEQYF | TGTGCCAGCAGCTTACCCCGGACTAGCGGATTATACGAGCAGTACTTC
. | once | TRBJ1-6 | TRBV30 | CAWIRPGESPLHF | TGTGCCTGGATCAGGCCAGGGGAATCACCCCTCCACTTT
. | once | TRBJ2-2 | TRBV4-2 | CASSQGSEFGTGELFF | TGTGCCAGCAGCCAAGGGTCGGAGTTTGGCACCGGGGAGCTGTTTTTT
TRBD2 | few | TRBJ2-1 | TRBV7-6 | CASVPLLAGGHEQFF | TGTGCCAGCGTCCCTCTATTAGCGGGGGGGCATGAGCAGTTCTTC
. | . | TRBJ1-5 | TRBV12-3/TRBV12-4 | CASTDRPNQPQHF | TGTGCCAGCACAGACAGGCCCAATCAGCCCCAGCATTTT
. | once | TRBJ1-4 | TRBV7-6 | CASSLAGGGEKLFF | TGTGCCAGCAGCTTAGCTGGGGGCGGTGAAAAACTGTTTTTT
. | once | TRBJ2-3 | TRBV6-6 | CASSLDSRLGTDTQYF | TGTGCCAGCAGCTTGGACTCGCGCCTCGGCACAGATACGCAGTATTTT
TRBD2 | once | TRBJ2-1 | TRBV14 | CASSQVPGTSLGNEQFF | TGTGCCAGCAGCCAAGTCCCCGGGACTAGCCTCGGCAATGAGCAGTTCTTC
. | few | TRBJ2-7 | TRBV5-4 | CASSLESGVRGYEQYF | TGTGCCAGCAGCTTGGAATCTGGCGTCAGGGGCTACGAGCAGTACTTC
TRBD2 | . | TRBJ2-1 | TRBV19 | CASSHGTSGDLRQFF | TGTGCCAGTAGCCACGGGACTAGCGGGGATCTGCGGCAGTTCTTC
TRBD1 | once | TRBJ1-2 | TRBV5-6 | CASSPGQGRGYNGYTF | TGTGCCAGCAGCCCGGGACAGGGCCGGGGCTATAATGGCTACACCTTC
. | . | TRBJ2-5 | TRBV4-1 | CASSQQEAGETQYF | TGCGCCAGCAGCCAACAGGAAGCTGGGGAGACCCAGTACTTC
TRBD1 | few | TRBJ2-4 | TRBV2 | CASSEEGTGGDEYIQYF | TGTGCCAGCAGTGAAGAGGGGACAGGGGGCGACGAGTACATTCAGTACTTC
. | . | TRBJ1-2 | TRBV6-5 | CASSYSDSPANYGYTF | TGTGCCAGCAGTTACTCAGACAGCCCGGCTAACTATGGCTACACCTTC
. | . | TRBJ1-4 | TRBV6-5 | CASSYRGNEKLFF | TGTGCCAGCAGTTACAGGGGTAATGAAAAACTGTTTTTT
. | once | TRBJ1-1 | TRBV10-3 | CAISKGTYTEAFF | TGTGCCATCAGCAAGGGGACTTACACTGAAGCTTTCTTT
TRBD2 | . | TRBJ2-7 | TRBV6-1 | CASSENGWRTSGGYEQYF | TGTGCCAGCAGTGAAAATGGGTGGCGAACTAGCGGGGGTTACGAGCAGTACTTC
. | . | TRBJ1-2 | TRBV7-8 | CASSELGSFMITSSYGYTF | TGTGCCAGCAGCGAGCTGGGCAGTTTCATGATAACCTCCTCCTATGGCTACACCTTC
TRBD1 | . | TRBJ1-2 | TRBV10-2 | CASSRQGDYGYTF | TGCGCCAGCAGTCGACAGGGGGACTATGGCTACACCTTC
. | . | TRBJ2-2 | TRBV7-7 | CASSLGGTQGSGELFF | TGTGCTAGCAGCTTAGGGGGAACACAGGGATCCGGGGAGCTGTTTTTT
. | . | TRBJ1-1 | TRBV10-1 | CASSELVDSGTEAFF | TGCGCCAGCAGTGAGCTGGTGGACAGTGGGACTGAAGCTTTCTTT
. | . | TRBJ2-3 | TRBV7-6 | CASSLIGQGGTDTQYF | TGTGCCAGCAGCCTAATCGGACAGGGAGGGACAGATACGCAGTATTTT
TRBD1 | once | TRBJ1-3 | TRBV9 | CASSVEGANSGNTIYF | TGTGCCAGCAGCGTAGAGGGGGCCAACTCTGGAAACACCATATATTTT
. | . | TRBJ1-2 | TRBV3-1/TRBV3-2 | CASSPGHPSTGPNYGYTF | TGTGCCAGCAGCCCTGGCCACCCCTCAACAGGACCTAACTATGGCTACACCTTC
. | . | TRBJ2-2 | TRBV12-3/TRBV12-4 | CASSLLVTGELFF | TGTGCCAGCAGTTTATTAGTCACCGGGGAGCTGTTTTTT
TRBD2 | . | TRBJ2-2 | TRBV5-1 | CASAFRGGEAGGELFF | TGCGCCAGCGCCTTTCGGGGGGGCGAAGCTGGCGGGGAGCTGTTTTTT
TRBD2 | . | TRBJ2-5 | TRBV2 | CATALGTKLQETQYF | TGTGCCACCGCCCTCGGGACTAAGCTTCAAGAGACCCAGTACTTC
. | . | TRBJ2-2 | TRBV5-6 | CASSLGGWTGELFF | TGTGCCAGCAGCTTGGGCGGGTGGACCGGGGAGCTGTTTTTT
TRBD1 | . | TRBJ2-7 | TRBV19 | CASRQGSTYEQYF | TGTGCCAGTAGACAGGGGAGCACCTACGAGCAGTACTTC
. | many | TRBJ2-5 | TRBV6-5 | CASSYFQGGEETQYF | TGTGCCAGCAGTTACTTTCAGGGCGGAGAAGAGACCCAGTACTTC
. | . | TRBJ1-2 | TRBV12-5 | CASGLGTSYGYTF | TGTGCTAGTGGTTTGGGGACATCTTATGGCTACACCTTC
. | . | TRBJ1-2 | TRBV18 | CASSPEGGGAYGYTF | TGTGCCAGCTCACCAGAGGGCGGCGGGGCCTATGGCTACACCTTC
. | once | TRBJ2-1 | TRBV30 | CAWNGMSADNEQFF | TGTGCCTGGAACGGTATGTCTGCCGACAATGAGCAGTTCTTC
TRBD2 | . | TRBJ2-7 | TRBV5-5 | CASSNRAGGPSNEQYF | TGTGCCAGCAGTAACAGAGCGGGAGGGCCGTCTAACGAGCAGTACTTC
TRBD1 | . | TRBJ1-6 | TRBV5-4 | CASRNPQGTRLHF | TGTGCCAGCAGAAACCCACAGGGGACAAGGCTCCACTTT
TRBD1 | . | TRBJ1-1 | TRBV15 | CATSRTGGRAFTEAFF | TGTGCCACCAGCAGAACAGGGGGTCGGGCGTTCACTGAAGCTTTCTTT